The 32 T cell receptor beta chains reported below all come from one sample, sequenced in a study of blood T cell repertoires in COVID-19. The assay was immunoSEQ multiplex PCR, and TCRdb's table has in-frame clones only and misses some. The sample shows about 220,000 clones, approximately 85% of them seen only once. Material for sequencing was peripheral blood. All receptors come from a man aged 50-59 years who had recovered from COVID-19.

The chain joins TRBV9 to TRBJ2-1; 12 bases align to TRBD2. The V gene's germline CDR1 is SGDLS and CDR2 YYNGEE. The CDR3 covers 13 residues. V trimming: 1 base; J trimming: 15 bases; junction bases outside the gene matches: 5. In DNA form, the CDR3 reads TGTGCCAGCAGCGTACCCGGACTAGCGGGACTGTTCTTC. Translating it yields CASSVPGLAGLFF.

The chain couples TRBV6-5 to TRBJ2-2; 8 bases fit TRBD2. The V gene's germline CDR1 is MNHEY and CDR2 SVGAGI. This CDR3 has 14 amino acids. After removal of 9 bases from V and 0 bases from J, the junction contained 3 bases not matched to a gene. The CDR3 nucleotides are TGTGCCAGTAAGCGGGGGACGAACACCGGGGAGCTGTTTTTT. Its protein is CASKRGTNTGELFF.

This sequence joins TRBV28 and TRBJ2-7, with 8 nucleotides matching TRBD2. Germline CDR1 is MDHEN and CDR2 is SYDVKM. This CDR3 has 15 amino acids. Trimming cost V 2 bases and J 5 bases; bases outside gene matches: 8. The CDR3 DNA reads as TGTGCCAGCAGTTTACCCCGGACTAGCTTTGACGAGCAGTACTTC. Its protein is CASSLPRTSFDEQYF.

This clone was seen only a few times. The CDR3, as DNA: TGTGCCAGCCGCCTTCCCGAGCTCGGCTATGGCTACACCTTC. The encoded protein is CASRLPELGYGYTF. The chain recombines TRBV28 with TRBJ1-2; no definite D call. The germline V gene encodes CDR1 MDHEN and CDR2 SYDVKM. Trimming pared 8 bases from V and 4 bases from J, leaving 17 bases between. This CDR3 is built from 14 residues.

Only one count was recorded for this clone. The chain employs TRBV27 and TRBJ2-1; D is unclear. Trimming left V 5 bases short and J 6 bases short, with 14 bases between. This CDR3 contains 14 residues. The V gene's germline CDR1 is MNHEY and CDR2 SMNVEV (reference sequence). In DNA, the CDR3 is TGTGCCAGCAGTACCCTGGATACTATCAATGAGCAGTTCTTC. Its protein product is CASSTLDTINEQFF.

The gene calls are TRBV19 and TRBJ1-1; 8 bases line up with TRBD1. CDR1 is LNHDA and CDR2 is SQIVND in the germline V gene (reference sequence). With 5 bases clipped from V and 1 base from J, the junction kept 6 bases outside the gene matches. The CDR3 runs 15 residues. CDR3 amino acids: CASSPQDRENTEAFF. CDR3 nucleotides: TGTGCCAGTAGTCCTCAGGACAGGGAGAACACTGAAGCTTTCTTT.

J is TRBJ2-5 and V is TRBV13, with D unresolved. This CDR3 contains 14 residues. V was pared by 3 bases and J by 2 bases, with 10 bases between. CDR1 and CDR2 (germline): PRHDT, FYEKMQ (reference sequence). CDR3: CASSFKLSQETQYF. The CDR3 bases are TGTGCCAGCAGCTTTAAACTAAGTCAAGAGACCCAGTACTTC.

This chain links TRBV5-1 with TRBJ2-7, with 9 bases matching TRBD1. The CDR3 is made up of 13 amino acids. The J segment lost 6 bases and the V segment lost 1 base, leaving 2 bases of the junction unmatched. The germline V gene has CDR1 SGHRS and CDR2 YFSETQ. The CDR3 region is CASSLWTGVEQYF. The CDR3 nucleotides read TGCGCCAGCAGCTTGTGGACAGGGGTCGAGCAGTACTTC.

This clone was counted between two and nine times. The chain combines TRBV12-3 or TRBV12-4 with TRBJ1-2, with D possibly being TRBD1 (6 bases). This CDR3 region has 13 residues. Trimming shortened V by 3 bases and J by 7 bases, and 12 bases separated the two germline ends. This CDR3 reads CASSFGAGAGYTF. Written as DNA, the CDR3 is TGTGCCAGCAGTTTCGGGGCAGGGGCTGGCTACACCTTC.

The chain combines TRBV9 with TRBJ2-1; 8 nucleotides agree with TRBD1. V lost 0 bases to trimming and J lost 3 bases; unmatched junction nucleotides: 2. The V gene's germline CDR1 is SGDLS and CDR2 YYNGEE. The CDR3 has 15 amino acids. The CDR3 sequence: CASSVVGQGYNEQFF. DNA for the CDR3: TGTGCCAGCAGCGTAGTTGGACAGGGCTACAATGAGCAGTTCTTC.

This clone appeared once. This sequence joins TRBV18 and TRBJ2-3; D gene ambiguous. Germline assignment: CDR1 KGHSH and CDR2 LQKENI. Trimming took 1 base from V and 0 from J, leaving 8 bases between them. CDR3 size: 15 residues. Written as DNA, the CDR3 is TGTGCCAGCTCACCACTCCGAGTGAGCACAGATACGCAGTATTTT. Amino acids: CASSPLRVSTDTQYF.

The chain carries TRBV28 and TRBJ2-5, with TRBD2 matching 9 bases. From germline, CDR1 is MDHEN and CDR2 SYDVKM. V shed 6 bases and J 7 bases; nucleotides not matched to a gene: 21. The CDR3 covers 18 residues. CDR3 loop: CASSKGPAGGPRFVTQYF. CDR3 DNA sequence: TGTGCCAGCAGCAAAGGTCCAGCGGGAGGCCCTAGGTTTGTGACCCAGTACTTC.

In this sample, this clone turned up once. The rearrangement uses TRBV21-1 and TRBJ1-2; the D call in the table, TRBD1, was not verified against the DNA. TRBV21-1 is noted as a pseudogene. This CDR3 is 16 amino acids long. The CDR3, as DNA: TGTGCCAGCAGCAACCGACAGCCCCAACCTAACTATGGCTACACCTTC. Protein sequence: CASSNRQPQPNYGYTF.

The chain links TRBV7-9 to TRBJ2-7; 9 bases map to TRBD1. The CDR3 consists of 14 residues. J gave up 3 bases and V 6 bases, and 6 bases lay outside the gene matches. CDR1 and CDR2 from the germline V gene are SEHNR and FQNEAQ (reference sequence). The CDR3 DNA reads as TGTGCCAGCAGTCTGGGACAGGGTATCTACGAGCAGTACTTC. It yields the protein CASSLGQGIYEQYF.

The rearrangement links TRBV5-1 to TRBJ2-7; 9 nucleotides agree with TRBD2. This CDR3 comprises 14 residues. Germline V CDR1 and CDR2: SGHRS, YFSETQ. J was trimmed by 5 bases and V by 1 base; bases with no gene match: 4. The CDR3 coding sequence is TGCGCCAGCAGCTTGAGCGGGACTAGCCACGAGCAGTACTTC. This sequence encodes CASSLSGTSHEQYF.

A remark on this clone: Different DNA sequences within this sample yield the same CDR3. The V gene is TRBV5-4, the J gene TRBJ2-7, with D possibly TRBD2 on 6 matching bases. The CDR3 is 13 amino acids. The V gene lost 3 bases and the J gene lost 3 bases, with 10 bases spanning the gap. Germline V gene lookup returns CDR1 SGHNT and CDR2 YYREEE (reference sequence). CDR3 sequence: CASSSGTYYEQYF. CDR3 in DNA: TGTGCCAGCAGCTCCGGGACTTACTACGAGCAGTACTTC.

This clone appeared a single time. CDR3: CATSRGGLGQPQHF. The CDR3 region has the DNA TGTGCCACCAGCAGAGGAGGGTTAGGACAGCCCCAGCATTTT. This sequence joins TRBV15 and TRBJ1-5; no clear D gene. The V end lost 1 base, the J end lost 7 bases, and 11 bases lay between the germline ends. This CDR3 spans 14 amino acids. The germline CDR1 and CDR2 sequences are LNHNV and YYDKDF (reference sequence).

The gene calls are TRBV7-2 and TRBJ2-3, with 11 positions matching TRBD2. The CDR3 totals 18 residues. Germline loops: CDR1 SGHTA, CDR2 FQGNSA. V trimming: 5 bases; J trimming: 2 bases; junction bases outside the gene matches: 12. CDR3 bases: TGTGCCAGCAGCCGCGGACTAGCGGGTGGCCAGTACACAGATACGCAGTATTTT. It translates to CASSRGLAGGQYTDTQYF.

The gene calls are TRBV3-1 (or the pseudogene TRBV3-2) and TRBJ2-5, with 9 bases matching TRBD2. CDR3 length: 17 amino acids. The V gene's germline CDR1 is LGHDT and CDR2 YNNKEL (reference sequence). Trimming cost V 1 base and J 10 bases; bases outside gene matches: 16. DNA of the CDR3: TGTGCCAGCAGCCAAGGAGTGACTAGCGGACGCGTCGGGGTCCAGTACTTC. Translation gives CASSQGVTSGRVGVQYF.

The chain recombines TRBV6-6 with TRBJ2-7; 12 nucleotides line up with TRBD2. The CDR3 contains 15 residues. Germline CDR1 MNHNY, CDR2 SVGAGI (reference sequence). After removal of 5 bases from V and 6 bases from J, the junction contained 8 bases not matched to a gene. The CDR3 DNA is TGTGCCAGCAGTCGATCGACTAGCGGGAGCCCCGAGCAGTACTTC. Encoded protein: CASSRSTSGSPEQYF.

The chain has TRBV30 and TRBJ1-6, with D uncertain. The CDR3 spans 14 residues. V was shortened by 0 bases and J by 7 bases, with 10 bases between the two germline ends. Germline V gene lookup returns CDR1 GTSNPN and CDR2 SVGIG (reference sequence). This chain's CDR3 is CAWSVGLNNSPLHF. CDR3 coding DNA: TGTGCCTGGAGTGTAGGACTGAACAATTCACCCCTCCACTTT.

Points on this clone: The sample carries other DNA sequences with the same CDR3. The chain joins TRBV28 to TRBJ1-6; 10 bases map to TRBD1. Germline loops: CDR1 MDHEN, CDR2 SYDVKM. J gave up 7 bases and V 3 bases, and 0 bases lay outside the gene matches. CDR3 length: 14 amino acids. The CDR3 nucleotides read TGTGCCAGCAGTTTGGGACAGGGGAATTCACCCCTCCACTTT. It is translated as CASSLGQGNSPLHF.

Comments on this clone: The sample carries other DNA sequences with the same CDR3. The rearrangement uses TRBV28 and TRBJ2-7; TRBD1 agrees at 11 bases. This CDR3 has 15 residues. J lost 2 bases, V lost 5 bases, and 5 bases had no gene match. Germline lookup yields CDR1 MDHEN and CDR2 SYDVKM. The DNA of the CDR3 is TGTGCCAGCAGTAGTCCGGGACAGGGGGCCTACGAGCAGTACTTC. Amino acids: CASSSPGQGAYEQYF.

This chain joins TRBV3-1 (or the pseudogene TRBV3-2) and TRBJ1-1; D ambiguous. Germline loops: CDR1 LGHDT, CDR2 YNNKEL (reference sequence). Trimming shortened V by 7 bases and J by 5 bases, and 14 bases separated the two germline ends. CDR3 length: 13 residues. The CDR3 nucleotides read TGTGCCAGCACCCAGATAGCTGGAACTGAAGCTTTCTTT. Its protein is CASTQIAGTEAFF.

The CDR3 DNA sequence: TGTGCCAGCAGCGCGGTTCCCGGACAGGGAGGAAATGAGCAGTTCTTC. As protein: CASSAVPGQGGNEQFF. The rearrangement links TRBV9 to TRBJ2-1; TRBD1 matches 8 bases. The junction had 12 bases not matched to a gene; V was cut back by 3 bases and J by 7 bases. The CDR3 length is 16 residues. Per germline, CDR1 SGDLS and CDR2 YYNGEE.

This chain links TRBV6-1 with TRBJ2-3, with TRBD2 matching over 14 bases. CDR3 length: 17 residues. Germline V CDR1 and CDR2: MNHNS, SASEGT. After removal of 4 bases from V and 6 bases from J, the junction contained 9 bases not matched to a gene. The chain's CDR3 is CASSGTGTSGRKDTQYF. Written as DNA, the CDR3 is TGTGCCAGCAGTGGAACCGGGACTAGCGGGAGAAAGGATACGCAGTATTTT.

The chain employs TRBV5-6 and TRBJ1-4; the D gene is possibly TRBD1 (6 bases). The CDR3 runs to 15 residues. V was pared by 0 bases and J by 10 bases, with 16 bases between. Per germline, CDR1 SGHDT and CDR2 YYEEEE. The CDR3 is CASSLGQGIDGKLFF. CDR3 DNA sequence: TGTGCCAGCAGCTTGGGCCAGGGGATTGATGGAAAACTGTTTTTT.

The V call is TRBV29-1, the J call TRBJ2-1, with 8 nucleotides matching TRBD1. V trimming: 1 base; J trimming: 9 bases; junction bases outside the gene matches: 8. This CDR3 comprises 14 residues. The V gene's germline CDR1 is SQVTM and CDR2 ANQGSEA. CDR3 nucleotide sequence: TGCAGCGTTGAAGGCGGACAGGGTAGCGGTGAGCAGTTCTTC. Its translation is CSVEGGQGSGEQFF.

This clone was observed a single time. J is TRBJ1-5 and V is TRBV18, with D perhaps matching TRBD1 (5 bases). CDR3 length: 13 residues. V was shortened by 6 bases and J by 3 bases, with 9 bases between the two germline ends. In germline, CDR1 is KGHSH, CDR2 LQKENI. Here the CDR3 reads CASSLQDNQPQHF. The CDR3, as DNA: TGTGCCAGCTCGCTACAGGACAATCAGCCCCAGCATTTT.

The rearrangement joins TRBV28 to TRBJ1-1; TRBD1 is a possible D gene (5 bases). Germline V gene data show CDR1 as MDHEN and CDR2 as SYDVKM. The ends were cut back, 7 bases at V and 0 bases at J, with 21 bases in the middle. The CDR3 extends over 17 amino acids. This CDR3 is CASTPPTPGQLNTEAFF. In DNA, the CDR3 is TGTGCCAGCACGCCACCGACCCCAGGGCAACTGAACACTGAAGCTTTCTTT.

This clone was observed a handful of times. The V and J genes are TRBV9 and TRBJ1-5; the match to TRBD1 covers 7 bases. The CDR3 runs 21 residues. Germline trimming cut 0 bases from V and 1 base from J; bases unmatched to any gene: 19. The germline gives CDR1 SGDLS, CDR2 YYNGEE. The CDR3 DNA follows: TGTGCCAGCAGCGTAGGCATTGAGGGGGCAGGAGCCCTGATGAGCAATCAGCCCCAGCATTTT. This sequence encodes CASSVGIEGAGALMSNQPQHF.

This chain uses TRBV18 with TRBJ2-7; 9 nucleotides align to TRBD2. V lost 3 bases and J lost 6; bases outside the gene matches: 9. CDR1 and CDR2 (germline): KGHSH, LQKENI. CDR3 length: 15 amino acids. The CDR3 spells CASSPLNSGRGEQYF. The DNA of the CDR3 is TGTGCCAGCTCACCGTTGAATAGCGGGAGAGGCGAGCAGTACTTC.